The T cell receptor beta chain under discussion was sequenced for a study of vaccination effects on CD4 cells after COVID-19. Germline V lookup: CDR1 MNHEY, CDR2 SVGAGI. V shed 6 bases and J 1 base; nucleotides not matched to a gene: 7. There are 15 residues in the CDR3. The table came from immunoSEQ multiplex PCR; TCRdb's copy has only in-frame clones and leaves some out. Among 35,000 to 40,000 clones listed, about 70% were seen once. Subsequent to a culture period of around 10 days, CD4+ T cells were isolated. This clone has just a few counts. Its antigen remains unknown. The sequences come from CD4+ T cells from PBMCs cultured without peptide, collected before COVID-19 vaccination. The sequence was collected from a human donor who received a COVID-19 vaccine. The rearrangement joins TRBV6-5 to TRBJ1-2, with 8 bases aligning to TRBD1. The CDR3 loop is CASRARTGLNYGYTF. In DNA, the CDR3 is TGTGCCAGCAGAGCACGGACAGGGCTTAACTATGGCTACACCTTC.